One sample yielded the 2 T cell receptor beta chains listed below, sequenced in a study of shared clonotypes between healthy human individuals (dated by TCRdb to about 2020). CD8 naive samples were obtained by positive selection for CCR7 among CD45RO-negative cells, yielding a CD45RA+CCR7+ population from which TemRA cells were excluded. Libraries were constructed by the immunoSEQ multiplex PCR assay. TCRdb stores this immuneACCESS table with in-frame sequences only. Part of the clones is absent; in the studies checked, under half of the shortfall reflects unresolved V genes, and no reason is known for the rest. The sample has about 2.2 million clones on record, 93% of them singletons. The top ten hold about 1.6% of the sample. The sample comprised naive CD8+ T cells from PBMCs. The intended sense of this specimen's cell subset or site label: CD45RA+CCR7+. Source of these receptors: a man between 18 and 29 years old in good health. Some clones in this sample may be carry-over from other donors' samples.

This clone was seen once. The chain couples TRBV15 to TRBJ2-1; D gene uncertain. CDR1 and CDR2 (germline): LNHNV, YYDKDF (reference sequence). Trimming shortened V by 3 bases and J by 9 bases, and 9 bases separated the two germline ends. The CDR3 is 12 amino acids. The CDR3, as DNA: TGTGCCACCAGCAGGGGTGGCAGTGAGCAGTTCTTC. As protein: CATSRGGSEQFF.

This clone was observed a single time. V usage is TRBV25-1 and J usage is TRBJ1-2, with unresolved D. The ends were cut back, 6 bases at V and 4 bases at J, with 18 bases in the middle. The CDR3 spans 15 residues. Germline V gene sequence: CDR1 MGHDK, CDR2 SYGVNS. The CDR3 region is CASRGIHEDSYGYTF. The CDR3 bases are TGTGCCAGCAGGGGGATTCATGAAGATAGCTATGGCTACACCTTC.